The rows below give T cell receptor beta chains drawn from one sample of a study of Graves' ophthalmopathy and Graves' hyperthyroidism. TCRdb passed the multiplex PCR reads through MiXCR, listing each CDR3 protein once. The sample consists of over 500,000 distinct CDR3 sequences, 22% of them appearing once. The specimen was peripheral blood. The source is a woman younger than 30 with stable Graves' hyperthyroidism. Some clones in this sample may be carry-over from other donors' samples. CDR3s include the opening cysteine and the closing phenylalanine or tryptophan. D genes are given only for firm matches. Only part of the rows carry a size: once, few, many, or a class if the clone is expanded.

J: TRBJ1-6; V: TRBV27; D: TRBD1; size: few; DNA: TGTGCCAGCAGTTACGGGACAGGGGTTAATTCACCCCTCCACTTT; CDR3: CASSYGTGVNSPLHF
J: TRBJ1-3; V: TRBV6-1; D: .; size: once; DNA: TGTGCCAGCAGTCCGCCGATCGGAAACACCATATATTTT; CDR3: CASSPPIGNTIYF
J: TRBJ1-1; V: TRBV7-2; D: .; size: few; DNA: TGTGCCAGCAGCTTTCCCGGACGCATGAACACTGAAGCTTTCTTT; CDR3: CASSFPGRMNTEAFF
J: TRBJ1-2; V: TRBV28; D: .; size: many; DNA: TGTGCCAGCAGGTATACTGGACAGCACTATGGCTACACCTTC; CDR3: CASRYTGQHYGYTF
J: TRBJ1-1; V: TRBV9; D: .; size: many; DNA: TGTGCCAGCAGCGTAACAGGGTCCGACCACCTTTCCTCTGAAGCTTTCTTT; CDR3: CASSVTGSDHLSSEAFF
J: TRBJ1-2; V: TRBV6-5; D: .; size: many; DNA: TGTGCCAGCAGTTACGGGATAGGCTCCATGGGCTACACCTTC; CDR3: CASSYGIGSMGYTF
J: TRBJ1-5; V: TRBV12-3/TRBV12-4; D: TRBD1; size: many; DNA: TGTGCCAGCAGCTCGGGGACAGGGAGTCAGCCCCAGCATTTT; CDR3: CASSSGTGSQPQHF
J: TRBJ2-7; V: TRBV12-3/TRBV12-4; D: TRBD2; size: few; DNA: TGTGCCAGCAGATCCCAGCGGGGGAGCTCCTACGAGCAGTACTTC; CDR3: CASRSQRGSSYEQYF
J: TRBJ1-5; V: TRBV27; D: TRBD1; size: many; DNA: TGTGCCAGCAGTCAATACGGACAGGGCAATCAGCCCCAGCATTTT; CDR3: CASSQYGQGNQPQHF
J: TRBJ1-2; V: TRBV20-1; D: .; size: many; DNA: TGCAGTGCTAATCACAGGGATTCAAACTATGGCTACACCTTC; CDR3: CSANHRDSNYGYTF
J: TRBJ1-3; V: TRBV6-1; D: .; size: many; DNA: TGTGCCAGCAGTGAGTCCTTCGGGTTCTCTGGAAACACCATATATTTT; CDR3: CASSESFGFSGNTIYF
J: TRBJ2-5; V: TRBV5-1; D: .; size: many; DNA: TGCGCCAGCAGAGTAGGACACCAACAAGAGACCCAGTACTTC; CDR3: CASRVGHQQETQYF
J: TRBJ2-5; V: TRBV15; D: TRBD1; size: many; DNA: TGTGCCACCAGCAGAGAGACAGGGGACCAAGAGACCCAGTACTTC; CDR3: CATSRETGDQETQYF
J: TRBJ1-1; V: TRBV12-3/TRBV12-4; D: .; size: many; DNA: TGTGCCAGCAGTTTTGGTACGGACCCGAACACTGAAGCTTTCTTT; CDR3: CASSFGTDPNTEAFF
J: TRBJ2-2; V: TRBV13; D: .; size: few; DNA: TGTGCCAGCACCCCGGGGGGCCGTTGGGCCGGGGAGCTGTTTTTT; CDR3: CASTPGGRWAGELFF
J: TRBJ1-1; V: TRBV19; D: .; size: .; DNA: TGTGCCAGTAGGGGTACCACTGAAGCTTTCTTT; CDR3: CASRGTTEAFF
J: TRBJ1-1; V: TRBV6-1; D: TRBD1; size: many; DNA: TGTGCCAGCACCCTTCAGGGGGGGCCCCACACTGAAGCTTTCTTT; CDR3: CASTLQGGPHTEAFF
J: TRBJ2-5; V: TRBV30; D: TRBD2; size: few; DNA: TGTGCCTGGAGTGTACAAACTAGCGGAGAAGAGACCCAGTACTTC; CDR3: CAWSVQTSGEETQYF
J: TRBJ1-2; V: TRBV6-1; D: .; size: many; DNA: TGTGCCACCGCGAGAGACCGTAACTATGGCTACACCTTC; CDR3: CATARDRNYGYTF
J: TRBJ2-5; V: TRBV6-1; D: .; size: .; DNA: TGTGCCAGCTCAACTAGCCAAGGGGAGACCCAGTACTTC; CDR3: CASSTSQGETQYF
J: TRBJ1-2; V: TRBV27; D: TRBD1; size: few; DNA: TGTGCCAGCAGTCTTTACCCCCTGACAGGGGACTATGGCTACACCTTC; CDR3: CASSLYPLTGDYGYTF
J: TRBJ1-5; V: TRBV28; D: TRBD1; size: many; DNA: TGCGCCAGCAGCCCTGGACAGGGTCATCAGCCCCAGCATTTT; CDR3: CASSPGQGHQPQHF
J: TRBJ2-6; V: TRBV6-1; D: .; size: many; DNA: TGTGCCGGCGTCCTTGGCGAATCTGGGGCCAACGTCCTGACTTTC; CDR3: CAGVLGESGANVLTF
J: TRBJ1-2; V: TRBV28; D: .; size: .; DNA: TGTGCCAGCAGTTTTAATAGCTTGTATGGCTACACCTTC; CDR3: CASSFNSLYGYTF
J: TRBJ2-3; V: TRBV24-1; D: .; size: .; DNA: TGTGCCACCAGTGCTGGGGGTATTAGCACAGATACGCAGTATTTT; CDR3: CATSAGGISTDTQYF
J: TRBJ1-1; V: TRBV6-2/TRBV6-3; D: .; size: few; DNA: TGTGCCAGCAGTTACCCAGCGAACACTGAAGCTTTCTTT; CDR3: CASSYPANTEAFF